Below are 24 T cell receptor beta chains sequenced from a single sample in a study of blood T cell repertoires in COVID-19. The protocol was immunoSEQ multiplex PCR, while the TCRdb copy is restricted to in-frame clones and leaves out a portion. In the table there are hundreds of thousands of clones, around 87% of which are singletons. Sequencing was carried out using PBMCs or T cells enriched from blood (not recorded which). All receptors derive from a woman between 18 and 30 years old who had recovered from COVID-19.

V usage is TRBV5-4 and J usage is TRBJ1-2; the D is unclear. The CDR3 length is 16 residues. The germline V gene encodes CDR1 SGHNT and CDR2 YYREEE (reference sequence). The germline V and J ends were trimmed by 6 bases and 0 bases, with 18 bases remaining between them. This chain's CDR3 is CASTSNRGRSNYGYTF. The CDR3 region has the DNA TGTGCCAGCACCAGCAACCGGGGTCGGTCTAACTATGGCTACACCTTC.

The V call is TRBV25-1, the J call TRBJ1-1; possibly TRBD1 for D (6 bases). The ends were cut back, 4 bases at V and 7 bases at J, with 19 bases in the middle. The length of the CDR3 is 15 residues. Looked up from germline, CDR1 is MGHDK and CDR2 is SYGVNS. The DNA of the CDR3 is TGTGCCAGCAGTGCCGCCGTGGCGGGGGGCCATGAAGCTTTCTTT. It codes for CASSAAVAGGHEAFF.

The rearrangement joins TRBV12-3 or TRBV12-4 to TRBJ1-5; the D is unclear. The CDR3 has 13 residues. V lost 5 bases and J 7 bases, leaving 12 bases between the germline ends. For the CDR3, the DNA is TGTGCCAGCAGTACGAACCCCAGGCAGCCCCAGCATTTT. Translated: CASSTNPRQPQHF.

Here the CDR3 DNA reads TGTGCCATCAGTGAGGCAGTATACAATGAGCAGTTCTTC. As protein: CAISEAVYNEQFF. This chain joins TRBV10-3 and TRBJ2-1; D is ambiguous. V lost 2 bases, J lost 4 bases, and 6 bases lay in between. The CDR3 length is 13 residues. Germline assignment: CDR1 ENHRY and CDR2 SYGVKD.

The rearrangement joins TRBV29-1 to TRBJ2-3, with 10 bases that match TRBD2. Germline CDR1 SQVTM, CDR2 ANQGSEA. The length of the CDR3 is 14 residues. V gave up 4 bases and J gave up 2 bases; unmatched junction bases: 3. The CDR3 is CSVVLAGDTDTQYF. Here the CDR3 DNA reads TGCAGCGTTGTCCTAGCGGGGGACACAGATACGCAGTATTTT.

The chain combines TRBV24-1 with TRBJ2-2, with TRBD1 as a possible D gene (5 bases). The V gene's germline CDR1 is KGHDR and CDR2 SFDVKD. Trimming cost V 5 bases and J 2 bases, with 11 bases left between them. The CDR3 is made up of 15 amino acids. This CDR3 reads CATSGPGHNTGELFF. CDR3 DNA: TGTGCCACCAGTGGTCCAGGGCATAACACCGGGGAGCTGTTTTTT.

V usage is TRBV30 and J usage is TRBJ2-1, with 11 bases that match TRBD2. Germline CDR1 is GTSNPN and CDR2 is SVGIG (reference sequence). J gave up 5 bases and V 2 bases, and 2 bases lay outside the gene matches. The CDR3 spans 14 residues. CDR3 amino acids: CAWSLAGGDNEQFF. The DNA for the CDR3 is TGTGCCTGGAGTTTAGCGGGGGGGGACAATGAGCAGTTCTTC.

V gene TRBV13 combines with J gene TRBJ2-7; D is perhaps TRBD2 (6 bases). In germline, CDR1 is PRHDT, CDR2 FYEKMQ (reference sequence). The V and J ends lost 3 bases and 0 bases respectively, with 6 bases between them. This CDR3 has 13 amino acids. The CDR3 sequence is CASSLGGSYEQYF. The CDR3 coding sequence is TGTGCCAGCAGCTTGGGGGGCTCCTACGAGCAGTACTTC. The whole variable domain, filled in from reference TRBV13 and TRBJ2-7, reads AAGVIQSPRHLIKEKRETATLKCYPIPRHDTVYWYQQGPGQDPQFLISFYEKMQSDKGSIPDRFSAQQFSDYHSELNMSSLELGDSALYFCASSLGGSYEQYFGPGTRLTVT.

V gene TRBV7-9 combines with J gene TRBJ2-5; unclear D gene. Trimming pared 3 bases from V and 4 bases from J, leaving 12 bases between. This CDR3 has 14 amino acids. The V gene's germline CDR1 is SEHNR and CDR2 FQNEAQ (reference sequence). The DNA of the CDR3 is TGTGCCAGCAGCTTCGACTGGGTTTTAGAGACCCAGTACTTC. Translating it yields CASSFDWVLETQYF. The entire variable domain, with the rest obtained from reference TRBV7-9 and TRBJ2-5, is as follows: DTGVSQNPRHKITKRGQNVTFRCDPISEHNRLYWYRQTLGQGPEFLTYFQNEAQLEKSRLLSDRFSAERPKGSFSTLEIQRTEQGDSAMYLCASSFDWVLETQYFGPGTRLLVL.

The chain links TRBV18 to TRBJ2-3; 11 nucleotides align to TRBD1. Germline CDR1 reads KGHSH; CDR2 reads LQKENI. The CDR3 is made up of 15 amino acids. V was clipped by 0 bases and J by 7 bases; unmatched bases: 3. The CDR3 nucleotides are TGTGCCAGCTCACCACCGGACAGGGGGCTGAATACGCAGTATTTT. Translating gives CASSPPDRGLNTQYF.

This chain uses TRBV2 with TRBJ2-4; TRBD2 is a possible D gene (5 bases). Germline CDR1 is SNHLY and CDR2 is FYNNEI. The CDR3 spans 13 residues. The V end was cut by 7 bases, the J end by 7 bases, with 14 bases between. The CDR3 region is CASNREGGNIQYF. The CDR3 DNA reads as TGTGCCAGCAACCGGGAAGGCGGGAACATTCAGTACTTC.

J is TRBJ1-4 and V is TRBV7-9; 7 bases match TRBD1. Germline CDR1 SEHNR, CDR2 FQNEAQ (reference sequence). The CDR3 loop spans 15 amino acids. The J segment lost 3 bases and the V segment lost 4 bases, leaving 5 bases of the junction unmatched. The CDR3 coding sequence is TGTGCCAGCAGCTCCAAGACAGGGTCTAATGAAAAACTGTTTTTT. It yields the protein CASSSKTGSNEKLFF.

This CDR3 is CASSLSQGVTDTQYF. The CDR3 DNA is TGCGCCAGCAGCTTGTCACAGGGGGTCACAGATACGCAGTATTTT. The V and J genes are TRBV5-1 and TRBJ2-3; 8 bases fit TRBD1. The V gene's germline CDR1 is SGHRS and CDR2 YFSETQ. This CDR3 has 15 residues. V lost 1 base to trimming and J lost 2 bases; unmatched junction nucleotides: 3.

The chain employs TRBV7-8 and TRBJ2-1, with 16 bases lining up with TRBD2. Germline CDR1 is SGHVS and CDR2 is FQNEAQ. The J segment lost 9 bases and the V segment lost 4 bases, leaving 15 bases of the junction unmatched. The CDR3 has 19 amino acids. The CDR3 nucleotides are TGTGCCAGCAGCTCAAGGCCGGGACTAGCGGGGGGGCCCGGGGTTGAGCAGTTCTTC. This translates into CASSSRPGLAGGPGVEQFF. The full variable domain, in which reference TRBV7-8 and TRBJ2-1 provide the parts outside the CDR3, is GAGVSQSPRYKVAKRGQDVALRCDPISGHVSLFWYQQALGQGPEFLTYFQNEAQLDKSGLPSDRFFAERPEGSVSTLKIQRTQQEDSAVYLCASSSRPGLAGGPGVEQFFGPGTRLTVL.

The rearrangement joins TRBV5-4 to TRBJ1-2, with TRBD1 matching over 8 bases. The germline CDR1 and CDR2 sequences are SGHNT and YYREEE (reference sequence). The CDR3 has 14 residues. After removal of 4 bases from V and 4 bases from J, the junction contained 6 bases not matched to a gene. CDR3 sequence (DNA): TGTGCCAGCAGCGTCCAGGGGGCTCCCTATGGCTACACCTTC. Its protein product is CASSVQGAPYGYTF.

The chain carries TRBV6-5 and TRBJ1-2; D is unclear. The germline V and J ends were trimmed by 6 bases and 4 bases, with 18 bases remaining between them. CDR1 and CDR2 (germline): MNHEY, SVGAGI. The CDR3 is made up of 15 amino acids. CDR3 nucleotides: TGTGCCAGCAGCTCGACCAGCGTCTCGATCTATGGCTACACCTTC. Its translation: CASSSTSVSIYGYTF.

This clone appeared once. At the DNA level, this CDR3 is encoded by other sequences in the same sample as well. The V gene is TRBV10-1, the J gene TRBJ2-5, with D uncertain. There are 14 residues in the CDR3. V was shortened by 3 bases and J by 5 bases, with 13 bases between the two germline ends. Germline assignment: CDR1 WNHNN and CDR2 SYGVQD (reference sequence). CDR3 protein: CASSESGGRETQYF. The DNA for the CDR3 is TGCGCCAGCAGTGAATCCGGTGGTCGGGAGACCCAGTACTTC.

The rearrangement uses TRBV4-1 and TRBJ2-1; 12 nucleotides agree with TRBD2. The germline gives CDR1 MGHRA, CDR2 YSYEKL. V lost 4 bases, J lost 8 bases, and 9 bases stayed unmatched. CDR3 length: 16 residues. The CDR3, as DNA: TGCGCCAGCAGCCCCCTCTTGACTAGCGGGGGCGATGAGCAGTTCTTC. It translates to CASSPLLTSGGDEQFF.

The J gene is TRBJ2-7, the V gene TRBV5-1; D might be TRBD1 (7 bases). The length of the CDR3 is 15 residues. The germline CDR1 and CDR2 sequences are SGHRS and YFSETQ. V was clipped by 0 bases and J by 5 bases, with 15 bases between them. CDR3 sequence (DNA): TGCGCCAGCAGCTTGGCCGGGGGCCAGGGGGACGAGCAGTACTTC. This translates into CASSLAGGQGDEQYF.

The chain is built from TRBV28 and TRBJ1-5; 7 nucleotides match TRBD1. V lost 6 bases to trimming and J lost 1 base; unmatched junction nucleotides: 6. The CDR3 loop spans 15 amino acids. Germline values: CDR1 MDHEN, CDR2 SYDVKM. CDR3 coding DNA: TGTGCCAGCAGCTCGGAACAGGGGAGCAATCAGCCCCAGCATTTT. It is translated as CASSSEQGSNQPQHF.

This chain uses TRBV5-1 with TRBJ2-7; 10 positions match TRBD1. Germline CDR1 SGHRS, CDR2 YFSETQ. The CDR3 has 16 residues. J lost 2 bases, V lost 2 bases, and 7 bases had no gene match. CDR3 nucleotide sequence: TGCGCCAGCAGCTTATCCGGGACAGGGGTCCCCTACGAGCAGTACTTC. Translating gives CASSLSGTGVPYEQYF.

V gene TRBV7-2 combines with J gene TRBJ1-6; the match to TRBD1 covers 11 bases. The germline V gene encodes CDR1 SGHTA and CDR2 FQGNSA. V was pared by 5 bases and J by 10 bases, with 10 bases of the junction left unmatched. The CDR3 length is 16 residues. The CDR3 here is CASSHTGQGVGSPLHF. For the CDR3, the DNA is TGTGCCAGCAGCCACACGGGACAGGGGGTTGGATCACCCCTCCACTTT.

The rearrangement joins TRBV29-1 to TRBJ1-3, with D tentatively TRBD1 (6 bases). The CDR3 is 14 amino acids. V dropped 5 bases and J dropped 1 base, with 12 bases sitting between them. CDR1 SQVTM and CDR2 ANQGSEA come from the germline V gene. CDR3 coding DNA: TGCAGCGTTATGACAGGTTCTTCTGGAAACACCATATATTTT. Its translation: CSVMTGSSGNTIYF. The variable domain in full, with the rest retrieved from reference TRBV29-1 and TRBJ1-3, is SAVISQKPSRDICQRGTSLTIQCQVDSQVTMMFWYRQQPGQSLTLIATANQGSEATYESGFVIDKFPISRPNLTFSTLTVSNMSPEDSSIYLCSVMTGSSGNTIYFGEGSWLTVV.

The rearrangement links TRBV24-1 to TRBJ2-5; 8 bases map to TRBD1. After removal of 3 bases from V and 9 bases from J, the junction contained 11 bases not matched to a gene. CDR1 and CDR2 from the germline V gene are KGHDR and SFDVKD. This CDR3 region has 15 residues. The CDR3 loop is CATSDAGQGVRPQYF. DNA for the CDR3: TGTGCCACCAGTGATGCTGGACAGGGAGTGAGGCCCCAGTACTTC.